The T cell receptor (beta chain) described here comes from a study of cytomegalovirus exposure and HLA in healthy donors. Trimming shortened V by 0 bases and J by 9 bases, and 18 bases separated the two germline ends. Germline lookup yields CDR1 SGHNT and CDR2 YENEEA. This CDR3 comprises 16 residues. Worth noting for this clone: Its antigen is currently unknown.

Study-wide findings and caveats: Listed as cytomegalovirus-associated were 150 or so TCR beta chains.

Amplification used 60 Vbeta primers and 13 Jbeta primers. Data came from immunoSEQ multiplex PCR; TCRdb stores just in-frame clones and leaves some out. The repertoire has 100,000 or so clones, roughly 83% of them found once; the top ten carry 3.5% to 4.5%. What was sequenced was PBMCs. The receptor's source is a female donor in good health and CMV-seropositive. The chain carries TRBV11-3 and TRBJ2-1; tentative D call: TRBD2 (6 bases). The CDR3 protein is CASSLESSARGSEQFF. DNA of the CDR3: TGTGCCAGCAGCTTAGAGTCCAGCGCCCGGGGGTCTGAGCAGTTCTTC. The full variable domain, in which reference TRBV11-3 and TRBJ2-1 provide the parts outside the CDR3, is EAGVVQSPRYKIIEKKQPVAFWCNPISGHNTLYWYLQNLGQGPELLIRYENEEAVDDSQLPKDRFSAERLKGVDSTLKIQPAELGDSAVYLCASSLESSARGSEQFFGPGTRLTVL.